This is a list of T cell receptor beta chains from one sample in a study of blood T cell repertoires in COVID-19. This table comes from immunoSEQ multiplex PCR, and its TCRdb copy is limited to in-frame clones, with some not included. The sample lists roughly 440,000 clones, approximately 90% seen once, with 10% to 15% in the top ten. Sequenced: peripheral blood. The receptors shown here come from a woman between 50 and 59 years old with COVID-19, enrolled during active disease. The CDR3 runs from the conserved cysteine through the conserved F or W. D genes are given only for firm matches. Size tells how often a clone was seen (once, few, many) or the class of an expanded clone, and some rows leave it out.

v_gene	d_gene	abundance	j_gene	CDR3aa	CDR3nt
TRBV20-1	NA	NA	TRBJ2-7	CSAPLFGEQYF	TGCAGTGCGCCCCTGTTCGGCGAGCAGTACTTC
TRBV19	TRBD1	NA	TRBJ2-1	CASSNRQGRHEQFF	TGTGCCAGTAGTAACAGACAGGGTAGGCATGAGCAGTTCTTC
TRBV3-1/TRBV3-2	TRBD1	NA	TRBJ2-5	CASSHGTDQETQYF	TGTGCCAGCAGCCACGGGACAGACCAAGAGACCCAGTACTTC
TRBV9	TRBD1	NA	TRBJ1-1	CASSGQGNTEAFF	TGTGCCAGCAGCGGACAGGGAAACACTGAAGCTTTCTTT
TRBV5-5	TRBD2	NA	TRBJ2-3	CASSLLAGGEDTQYF	TGTGCCAGCAGCTTGTTAGCGGGGGGGGAAGATACGCAGTATTTT
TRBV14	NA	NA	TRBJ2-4	CASSQDGGRNKNIQYF	TGTGCCAGCAGCCAAGACGGTGGCAGGAACAAAAACATTCAGTACTTC
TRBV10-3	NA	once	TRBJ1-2	CAISESRDSGYTF	TGTGCCATCAGTGAGTCGAGGGACTCTGGCTACACCTTC
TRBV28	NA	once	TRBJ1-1	CASSSGGLRGDTEAFF	TGTGCCAGCAGTTCGGGAGGATTACGGGGGGACACTGAAGCTTTCTTT
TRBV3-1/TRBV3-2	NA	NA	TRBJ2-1	CASSQDSYEQFF	TGTGCCAGCAGCCAAGATTCGTATGAGCAGTTCTTC
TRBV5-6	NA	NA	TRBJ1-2	CASSFRGGYTF	TGTGCCAGCAGCTTTAGGGGCGGCTACACCTTC
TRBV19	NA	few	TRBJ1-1	CASSNRWEGNTEAFF	TGTGCCAGTAGTAATCGTTGGGAGGGGAACACTGAAGCTTTCTTT
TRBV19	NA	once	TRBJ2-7	CASSSLAAPQDYEQYF	TGTGCCAGTAGTTCCCTCGCCGCCCCCCAGGACTACGAGCAGTACTTC
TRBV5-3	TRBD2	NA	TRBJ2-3	CARSLPSGGTDTQYF	TGTGCCAGAAGCTTACCCAGCGGGGGGACAGATACGCAGTATTTT
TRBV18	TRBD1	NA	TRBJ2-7	CASSPQGASEQYF	TGTGCCAGCTCACCACAGGGGGCGAGCGAGCAGTACTTC
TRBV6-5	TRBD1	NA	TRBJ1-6	CASSRTGTGRAPLHF	TGTGCCAGCAGCCGTACCGGGACAGGGAGGGCACCCCTCCACTTT
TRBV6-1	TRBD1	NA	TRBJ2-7	CASSERQGKGYEQYF	TGTGCCAGCAGTGAAAGACAGGGTAAAGGGTACGAGCAGTACTTC
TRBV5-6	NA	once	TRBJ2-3	CASSPHLGDTQYF	TGTGCCAGCAGCCCCCACCTCGGGGATACGCAGTATTTT
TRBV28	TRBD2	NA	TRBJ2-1	CASSFTRGADNEQFF	TGTGCCAGCAGTTTTACGCGGGGGGCTGACAATGAGCAGTTCTTC
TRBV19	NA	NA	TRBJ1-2	CASSPRLTGDGYTF	TGTGCCAGTAGTCCGCGACTGACAGGTGATGGCTACACCTTC
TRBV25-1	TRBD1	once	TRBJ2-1	CASSDGGQGKNEQFF	TGTGCCAGCAGTGATGGGGGACAGGGGAAGAATGAGCAGTTCTTC
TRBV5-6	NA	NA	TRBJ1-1	CASSLSPDTEAFF	TGTGCCAGCAGCCTATCCCCGGACACTGAAGCTTTCTTT
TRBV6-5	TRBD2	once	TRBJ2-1	CASRLAGGPYEQFF	TGTGCCAGCAGGTTAGCGGGGGGGCCTTATGAGCAGTTCTTC
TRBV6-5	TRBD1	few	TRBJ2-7	CASSTTGAYEQYF	TGTGCCAGCAGTACGACAGGGGCCTACGAGCAGTACTTC
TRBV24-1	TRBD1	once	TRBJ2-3	CATSDPAGTGGTDTQYF	TGTGCCACCAGTGATCCCGCCGGGACAGGGGGCACAGATACGCAGTATTTT
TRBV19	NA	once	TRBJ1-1	CASSLNTEAFF	TGCGCCAGTAGTCTCAACACTGAAGCTTTCTTT
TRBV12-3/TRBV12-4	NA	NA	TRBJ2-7	CASSKGADEQYF	TGTGCCAGCAGTAAAGGGGCAGACGAGCAGTACTTC
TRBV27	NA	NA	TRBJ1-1	CASSLYAPPTANTEAFF	TGTGCCAGCAGTTTATACGCCCCCCCAACAGCGAACACTGAAGCTTTCTTT
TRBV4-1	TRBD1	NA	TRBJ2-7	CASSPIGGTEQYF	TGCGCCAGCAGCCCGATAGGGGGCACCGAGCAGTACTTC
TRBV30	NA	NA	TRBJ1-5	CAWSVSEGSHQPQHF	TGTGCCTGGAGTGTAAGTGAGGGATCCCATCAGCCCCAGCATTTT
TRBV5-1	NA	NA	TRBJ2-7	CASSLASEQYF	TGCGCCAGCAGCTTAGCCTCAGAGCAGTACTTC
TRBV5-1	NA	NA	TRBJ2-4	CASSPVSGVAKNIQYF	TGCGCCAGCAGCCCGGTTAGCGGAGTAGCCAAAAACATTCAGTACTTC
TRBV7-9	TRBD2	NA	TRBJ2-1	CASSLAPVWRGILDEQFF	TGTGCCAGCAGCTTAGCCCCAGTGTGGCGGGGGATTCTTGATGAGCAGTTCTTC
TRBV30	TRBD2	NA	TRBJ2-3	CAWSGSGGYTDTQYF	TGTGCCTGGAGTGGGAGCGGGGGCTACACAGATACGCAGTATTTT
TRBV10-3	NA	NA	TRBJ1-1	CAISDLRDQGLNTEAFF	TGTGCCATCAGTGATCTCAGGGACCAGGGGTTGAACACTGAAGCTTTCTTT
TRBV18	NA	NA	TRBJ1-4	CASSLTALATNEKLFF	TGTGCCAGCTCACTGACAGCTCTTGCAACTAATGAAAAACTGTTTTTT
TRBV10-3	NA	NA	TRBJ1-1	CAISEGHTEAFF	TGTGCCATCAGTGAGGGGCACACTGAAGCTTTCTTT
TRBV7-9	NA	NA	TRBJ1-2	CASTNRTVLYGYTF	TGTGCCAGCACCAACCGAACAGTCCTCTATGGCTACACCTTC
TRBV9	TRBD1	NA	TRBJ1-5	CASSLGDSNQPQHF	TGTGCCAGCAGCCTCGGGGACAGTAATCAGCCCCAGCATTTT
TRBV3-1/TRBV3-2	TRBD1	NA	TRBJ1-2	CASSQARGNYGYTF	TGTGCCAGCAGCCAAGCCAGGGGGAACTATGGCTACACCTTC
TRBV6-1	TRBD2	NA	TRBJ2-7	CASSEYQRGPAYEQYF	TGTGCCAGCAGTGAATATCAGCGGGGGCCAGCCTACGAGCAGTACTTC
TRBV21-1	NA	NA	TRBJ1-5	CASSPTDRGNHQPQHF	TGTGCCAGCAGTCCTACGGACAGGGGAAATCATCAGCCCCAGCATTTT
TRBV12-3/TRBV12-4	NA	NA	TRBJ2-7	CASSRPLYEQYF	TGTGCCAGCAGTCGCCCTCTATACGAGCAGTACTTC